This TCR beta chain was observed in a study of blood T cells in healthy people across ages. Alongside a J-beta primer mix, a sample-barcoded 5' primer served in a second PCR lasting roughly 6 to 11 cycles. A single record per CDR3 protein comes from TCRdb applying MiXCR to the 5' RACE reads. The table has fewer than 900,000 distinct CDR3 sequences, around 46% seen once. In its sample, this clonotype was seen a few times. The CDR3 contains 14 residues. Germline assignment: CDR1 MNHEY and CDR2 SVGEGT. Trimming took 2 bases from V and 2 from J, leaving 9 bases between them. The chain joins TRBV6-2 or TRBV6-3 to TRBJ2-5, with unresolved D. The origin of this receptor is a woman aged 60 to 75 in good health. Sequenced material: blood. DNA for the CDR3: TGTGCCAGCAGTTACGTTTCGAGGCAAGAGACCCAGTACTTC. It yields the protein CASSYVSRQETQYF.